The clone carrying this TCR beta chain occurred a few times. The target antigen is unknown. These data come from a study of identical twins. Study-wide results and caveats: The study found weaker excess twin sharing in beta out-of-frame sequences.

The CDR3 spans 14 residues. V lost 2 bases and J lost 2, with 8 bases in between. Germline values: CDR1 SEHNR, CDR2 FQNEAQ (reference sequence). Template switching, a step in the protocol, added a universal primer site, and cDNA carried unique molecular identifiers. TCRdb recomputed calls from the 5' RACE reads with MiXCR, one row per CDR3 protein. The data show around 530,000 distinct CDR3 sequences, about 16% seen once. These data were likewise used in another study, on yellow fever vaccine responses in identical twins.

The sample comprised CD4+ T cells sorted from blood. This TCR came from a woman under 30 in good health. The chain couples TRBV7-9 to TRBJ2-3, with D unresolved. CDR3 protein: CASSLLMLTDTQYF. CDR3 DNA: TGTGCCAGCAGCTTACTCATGCTCACAGATACGCAGTATTTT.